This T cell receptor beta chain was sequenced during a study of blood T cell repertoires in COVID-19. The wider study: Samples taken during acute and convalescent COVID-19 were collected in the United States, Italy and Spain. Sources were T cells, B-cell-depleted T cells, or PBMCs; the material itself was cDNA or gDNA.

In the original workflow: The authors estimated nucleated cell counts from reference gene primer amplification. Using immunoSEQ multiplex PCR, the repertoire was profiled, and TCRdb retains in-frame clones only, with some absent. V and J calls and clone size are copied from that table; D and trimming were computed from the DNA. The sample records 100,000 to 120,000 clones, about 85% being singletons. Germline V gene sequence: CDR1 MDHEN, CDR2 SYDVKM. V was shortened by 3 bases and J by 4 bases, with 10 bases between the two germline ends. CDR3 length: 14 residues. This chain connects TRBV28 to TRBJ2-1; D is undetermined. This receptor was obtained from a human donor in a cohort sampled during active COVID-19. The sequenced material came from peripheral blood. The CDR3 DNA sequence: TGTGCCAGCAGTTTTGGGCAGCCGTACAATGAGCAGTTCTTC. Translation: CASSFGQPYNEQFF.